This T cell receptor beta chain derives from a study of blood T cells in healthy people across ages. This clonotype was counted a few times. Then a second PCR, running roughly 7 to 12 cycles, was carried out with a sample-barcoded 5' primer and a J-beta primer mix. Sequencing yielded, for each sample, at least 2.5 million paired-end reads carrying CDR3. TCRdb reprocessed the 5' RACE reads with MiXCR, giving one entry per CDR3 protein. This sample yields roughly 1,800,000 distinct CDR3 sequences, of which just under 50% are seen a single time; around 2.1% belongs to the top ten. Germline V lookup: CDR1 MNHGY, CDR2 SAAAGT. The CDR3 has 15 residues. V shed 8 bases and J shed 0 bases, with 17 bases lying between them.

This sequence was found in a woman aged 40 to 50 in good health. The chain is built from TRBV6-8 and TRBJ2-7; the D gene is possibly TRBD1 (6 bases). The sequencing input was blood. This CDR3 reads CASGPPTGYSYEQYF. The CDR3 coding sequence is TGTGCCAGCGGACCGCCCACAGGGTACTCCTACGAGCAGTACTTC.